This T cell receptor beta chain was sequenced in a study of technical replicates of blood from several donors (TCRdb year 2017). Worth noting for this clone: The antigen this receptor binds is unknown. No base-level quality is on record; no much larger clone is a single base apart.

Libraries were built with the immunoSEQ multiplex PCR assay. TCRdb provides this immuneACCESS table in a form limited to in-frame rearrangements. Some clones are lacking; in checked studies, under half of them reflect an unresolved V gene, and why the rest are absent is not known. In all, the sample holds tens of thousands of clones, and 85% to 95% of those were seen once. Around 0.25% of the sample is in the top ten clones. The CDR3 covers 16 residues, taking in both the cysteine and the phenylalanine. The retained sequence is limited to the CDR3, 48 bases, with the frame set at the first base. Sequences SGHNT (CDR1) and YYREEE (CDR2) are obtained from the germline V gene (reference sequence). The junction shows trimming of 4 bases on V and 4 bases on J, plus 19 bases between the germline ends.

The sequence was obtained from a human donor in good health. The V gene is TRBV5-4 and the J gene is TRBJ2-3; matching of 7 bases hints at TRBD2 as the D gene. Sequencing was carried out using T cells isolated from PBMCs. In nucleotide form, the sequence is TGTGCCAGCAGCCCCAATACGGGGGGCCGCGCAGATACGCAGTATTTT. Protein translation: CASSPNTGGRADTQYF. When the CDR3 is completed using the reference TRBV5-4 and TRBJ2-3 genes on either side, the full variable domain is ETGVTQSPTHLIKTRGQQVTLRCSSQSGHNTVSWYQQALGQGPQFIFQYYREEENGRGNFPPRFSGLQFPNYSSELNVNALELDDSALYLCASSPNTGGRADTQYFGPGTRLTVL.